Each of the 30 T cell receptor beta chains below was sequenced from the same sample in a study of blood T cell repertoires in COVID-19. The method was immunoSEQ multiplex PCR; TCRdb's version includes in-frame clones alone and lacks a portion of them. The sample has 130,000 or so clones; about four fifths are singletons. The specimen sequenced was peripheral blood. The receptors were sampled from a woman aged 80 or over with acute or convalescent COVID-19.

The chain has TRBV11-2 and TRBJ2-2, with D possibly TRBD2 on 6 matching bases. The CDR3 contains 14 residues. Per the germline V gene, CDR1 is SGHAT and CDR2 is FQNNGV. The V end was cut by 1 base, the J end by 5 bases, with 8 bases between. The chain's CDR3 is CASSLGRATGELFF. The CDR3 DNA reads TGTGCCAGCAGCTTAGGGAGGGCGACCGGGGAGCTGTTTTTT.

The DNA of the CDR3 is TGTGCCAGCAGCTTAGAAGCCGGGTTTCAGCCCCAGCATTTT. As protein: CASSLEAGFQPQHF. The chain joins TRBV7-2 to TRBJ1-5, with D unresolved. CDR1 is SGHTA and CDR2 is FQGNSA in the germline V gene. V lost 1 base to trimming and J lost 6 bases, with 10 bases between them. CDR3 length: 14 amino acids.

The CDR3 spells CASSQVFSGPSDTQYF. DNA for the CDR3: TGCGCCAGCAGCCAAGTCTTTAGCGGGCCGTCAGATACGCAGTATTTT. J is TRBJ2-3 and V is TRBV4-1; 7 positions match TRBD2. V lost 1 base and J lost 4; bases outside the gene matches: 8. The CDR3 is made up of 16 amino acids. The V gene's germline CDR1 is MGHRA and CDR2 YSYEKL.

This chain joins TRBV9 and TRBJ2-7; TRBD1 matches 7 bases. Germline assignment: CDR1 SGDLS and CDR2 YYNGEE. Germline trimming cut 0 bases from V and 0 bases from J; bases unmatched to any gene: 6. This CDR3 spans 16 amino acids. CDR3 amino acids: CASSVAGGVSSYEQYF. CDR3 DNA: TGTGCCAGCAGCGTAGCAGGGGGTGTGAGCTCCTACGAGCAGTACTTC.

This chain uses TRBV7-2 with TRBJ1-1; D is unclear. The CDR3 is made up of 16 amino acids. With 3 bases removed from V and 0 bases from J, the gap between germline ends came to 14 bases. Germline CDR1 reads SGHTA; CDR2 reads FQGNSA. CDR3 nucleotides: TGTGCCAGCAGCTTTAGTCTGGAGAAAATGAACACTGAAGCTTTCTTT. It encodes CASSFSLEKMNTEAFF.

The rearrangement links TRBV25-1 to TRBJ1-6, with 8 bases fitting TRBD1. Germline V gives CDR1 MGHDK, CDR2 SYGVNS. CDR3 length: 15 amino acids. Trimming removed 6 bases from V and 7 bases from J; junction bases left unmatched: 8. The CDR3 loop is CASRPGQGGNSPLHF. The CDR3 bases are TGTGCCAGCAGGCCCGGACAGGGAGGCAATTCACCCCTCCACTTT.

The chain employs TRBV7-2 and TRBJ2-7; 8 nucleotides match TRBD1. Trimming cost V 0 bases and J 4 bases; bases outside gene matches: 8. The CDR3 contains 16 residues. From germline, CDR1 is SGHTA and CDR2 FQGNSA. The DNA of the CDR3 is TGTGCCAGCAGCTTAGCTCCCGGGACAGGCAGTTACGAGCAGTACTTC. It yields the protein CASSLAPGTGSYEQYF.

The chain combines TRBV6-2 or TRBV6-3 with TRBJ1-6; D is possibly TRBD1 (6 bases). With 5 bases removed from V and 5 bases from J, the gap between germline ends came to 10 bases. Germline assignment: CDR1 MNHEY and CDR2 SVGEGT. This CDR3 contains 14 residues. CDR3 sequence (DNA): TGTGCCAGCAGTGACAGGTTGAATAATTCACCCCTCCACTTT. It specifies CASSDRLNNSPLHF.

This clone has just a few counts. The rearrangement links TRBV27 to TRBJ2-3; 7 bases line up with TRBD2. The CDR3 totals 16 residues. Germline V gene sequence: CDR1 MNHEY, CDR2 SMNVEV (reference sequence). The trim removed 6 bases at V and 1 base at J, leaving 10 bases unmatched. As DNA, the CDR3 is TGTGCCAGCAGCCCCCGTCGACTAGCTGGCACAGATACGCAGTATTTT. This codes for CASSPRRLAGTDTQYF.

This chain links TRBV18 with TRBJ1-1; D is perhaps TRBD1 (5 bases). The CDR3 length is 15 residues. V was pared by 6 bases and J by 6 bases, with 20 bases between. Germline V CDR1 and CDR2: KGHSH, LQKENI. The CDR3 sequence is CASSDSSGNVAEAFF. The CDR3 DNA reads as TGTGCCAGCTCCGACAGTAGCGGGAACGTCGCTGAAGCTTTCTTT.

This clone was seen just once. The chain links TRBV12-5 to TRBJ2-5, with TRBD2 as a possible D gene (5 bases). From germline, CDR1 is LGHNT and CDR2 FRNRAP. The CDR3 runs 14 residues. V lost 6 bases and J 4 bases, leaving 15 bases between the germline ends. The CDR3 DNA sequence: TGTGCTAGTGGAAACGGGGTTAGAAGAGAGACCCAGTACTTC. It yields the protein CASGNGVRRETQYF.

V gene TRBV29-1 combines with J gene TRBJ2-1; TRBD2 is a possible D gene (5 bases). This CDR3 spans 12 amino acids. Germline V gene sequence: CDR1 SQVTM, CDR2 ANQGSEA. Trimming removed 2 bases at V and 6 bases at J, with 8 bases between. CDR3 sequence reads: CSVERAGNEQFF. In nucleotides, the CDR3 is TGCAGCGTTGAAAGGGCGGGCAATGAGCAGTTCTTC.

J is TRBJ1-6 and V is TRBV5-5; 10 bases are a match to TRBD1. V was pared by 6 bases and J by 9 bases, with 6 bases of the junction left unmatched. Germline V CDR1 and CDR2: SGHKS, YYEKEE (reference sequence). CDR3 length equals 14 residues. The CDR3 reads CASTETGGVSPLHF. As DNA, the CDR3 is TGTGCCAGCACTGAGACAGGGGGCGTTTCACCCCTCCACTTT.

This sequence joins TRBV5-1 and TRBJ1-4; no clear D. CDR3 length: 17 amino acids. V shed 4 bases and J shed 0 bases, with 16 bases lying between them. Per the germline V gene, CDR1 is SGHRS and CDR2 is YFSETQ. The CDR3 DNA is TGCGCCAGCAGCCCCACAGTCCTAATCTCAACTAATGAAAAACTGTTTTTT. The encoded protein is CASSPTVLISTNEKLFF. The entire variable domain, with the rest obtained from reference TRBV5-1 and TRBJ1-4, is as follows: KAGVTQTPRYLIKTRGQQVTLSCSPISGHRSVSWYQQTPGQGLQFLFEYFSETQRNKGNFPGRFSGRQFSNSRSEMNVSTLELGDSALYLCASSPTVLISTNEKLFFGSGTQLSVL.

The chain has TRBV4-3 and TRBJ1-2, with 9 bases that match TRBD1. The CDR3 is 16 residues long. J was trimmed by 1 base and V by 1 base; bases with no gene match: 4. In germline, CDR1 is LGHNA, CDR2 YSLEER. The CDR3 here is CASSQARTGVNYGYTF. In DNA form, the CDR3 reads TGCGCCAGCAGCCAAGCCAGGACAGGGGTTAACTATGGCTACACCTTC.

The sample holds one count of this clone. The V gene is TRBV18, the J gene TRBJ2-2; D remains unclear. The CDR3 sequence is 15 residues long. V dropped 2 bases and J dropped 1 base, with 8 bases sitting between them. CDR1 is KGHSH, CDR2 LQKENI, per germline. The CDR3 protein is CASSPAEGNTGELFF. As DNA, the CDR3 is TGTGCCAGCTCACCAGCGGAAGGGAACACCGGGGAGCTGTTTTTT. Based on the CDR3 plus reference TRBV18 and TRBJ2-2, the full variable domain is NAGVMQNPRHLVRRRGQEARLRCSPMKGHSHVYWYRQLPEEGLKFMVYLQKENIIDESGMPKERFSAEFPKEGPSILRIQQVVRGDSAAYFCASSPAEGNTGELFFGEGSRLTVL.

This clone was picked up a small number of times. V usage is TRBV25-1 and J usage is TRBJ1-3; a possible D gene is TRBD1 (5 bases). Per the germline V gene, CDR1 is MGHDK and CDR2 is SYGVNS. V gave up 2 bases and J gave up 1 base, with 9 bases separating them. This CDR3 region has 15 residues. CDR3: CASSEGGNSGNTIYF. The DNA for the CDR3 is TGTGCCAGCAGTGAAGGGGGGAATTCTGGAAACACCATATATTTT.

This chain uses TRBV15 with TRBJ1-3; D is unclear. V gave up 0 bases and J gave up 2 bases, with 5 bases separating them. CDR1 and CDR2 (germline): LNHNV, YYDKDF (reference sequence). This CDR3 has 14 residues. Written as DNA, the CDR3 is TGTGCCACCAGCAGAGATACGGCTGGAAACACCATATATTTT. Protein: CATSRDTAGNTIYF.

The chain combines TRBV20-1 with TRBJ2-1, with 8 bases identical to TRBD2. The CDR3 has 14 amino acids. Per germline, CDR1 DFQATT and CDR2 SNEGSKA (reference sequence). The J segment lost 5 bases and the V segment lost 3 bases, leaving 6 bases of the junction unmatched. The CDR3 coding sequence is TGCAGTGCTAGTGCGACTAGCGCAAACAATGAGCAGTTCTTC. Its protein product is CSASATSANNEQFF.

V and J are TRBV10-3 and TRBJ1-2; weak D call: TRBD1 (6 bases). The CDR3 runs to 15 residues. V lost 2 bases to trimming and J lost 3 bases, with 13 bases between them. The germline gives CDR1 ENHRY, CDR2 SYGVKD. CDR3 bases: TGTGCCATCAGTGAGCCTCACAACAGGGACTATGGCTACACCTTC. This gives the protein CAISEPHNRDYGYTF.

The chain employs TRBV4-3 and TRBJ2-7; 8 bases agree with TRBD1. There are 16 residues in the CDR3. V lost 1 base and J lost 0; bases outside the gene matches: 5. Germline V lookup: CDR1 LGHNA, CDR2 YSLEER. CDR3 nucleotides: TGCGCCAGCAGCCAAGGGACAGGGCCCCTCTCCTACGAGCAGTACTTC. It yields the protein CASSQGTGPLSYEQYF.

This clone was seen a single time. The V call is TRBV6-5, the J call TRBJ2-7; 7 positions match TRBD1. Trimming removed 3 bases from V and 5 bases from J; junction bases left unmatched: 10. This CDR3 has 15 amino acids. Germline-derived CDR1 and CDR2 are MNHEY and SVGAGI. The chain's CDR3 is CASSYGYRGLDEQYF. CDR3 sequence (DNA): TGTGCCAGCAGTTATGGGTACAGGGGCCTCGACGAGCAGTACTTC.

Comments on this clone: Other DNA sequences in the sample encode the same CDR3. The CDR3 sequence is CASSLDRGDTQYF. Here the CDR3 DNA reads TGTGCCAGCAGCTTAGATCGGGGAGATACGCAGTATTTT. V gene TRBV11-2 combines with J gene TRBJ2-3; maybe TRBD2 (5 bases). The CDR3 is 13 amino acids. Trimming left V 0 bases short and J 5 bases short, with 6 bases between. Looked up from germline, CDR1 is SGHAT and CDR2 is FQNNGV.

The genes are TRBV4-3 and TRBJ1-2, with D possibly matching TRBD1 (5 bases). The V end was cut by 1 base, the J end by 8 bases, with 17 bases between. Germline V gene lookup returns CDR1 LGHNA and CDR2 YSLEER. The CDR3 spans 15 residues. The CDR3 sequence: CASSQGVQARVGYTF. For the CDR3, the DNA is TGCGCCAGCAGCCAAGGGGTACAGGCCAGGGTCGGCTACACCTTC.

The rearrangement links TRBV19 to TRBJ1-4, with D perhaps matching TRBD1 (6 bases). The V end was cut by 2 bases, the J end by 10 bases, with 11 bases between. Looked up from germline, CDR1 is LNHDA and CDR2 is SQIVND (reference sequence). This CDR3 contains 13 residues. The CDR3 DNA sequence: TGTGCCAGTAGTATACAGGGGAAGGGAAAACTGTTTTTT. Amino acid sequence: CASSIQGKGKLFF.

The chain links TRBV21-1 to TRBJ2-2; the table's TRBD2 call for D was not verified on the DNA. TRBV21-1 is an annotated pseudogene. There are 18 residues in the CDR3. CDR3: CASSKCLMTSGNTGELFF. The CDR3 DNA reads TGTGCCAGCAGCAAGTGTCTGATGACTAGCGGTAACACCGGGGAGCTGTTTTTT.

The chain has TRBV11-2 and TRBJ2-7, with a possible D match to TRBD1 (5 bases). The germline V gene has CDR1 SGHAT and CDR2 FQNNGV. The CDR3 loop spans 15 amino acids. Trimming took 5 bases from V and 0 from J, leaving 14 bases between them. This CDR3 reads CASSARQIPSYEQYF. CDR3 in DNA: TGTGCCAGCAGCGCCAGACAGATACCCTCCTACGAGCAGTACTTC.

This clone turned up a few times. The chain couples TRBV4-3 to TRBJ2-6; D call uncertain. Per the germline V gene, CDR1 is LGHNA and CDR2 is YSLEER. The CDR3 spans 17 residues. Trimming shortened V by 0 bases and J by 0 bases, and 9 bases separated the two germline ends. CDR3: CASSQDSPISGANVLTF. In DNA form, the CDR3 reads TGCGCCAGCAGCCAAGACTCACCTATCTCTGGGGCCAACGTCCTGACTTTC.

J is TRBJ2-7 and V is TRBV5-4; possibly TRBD1 for D (5 bases). This CDR3 is 12 amino acids long. The V and J ends lost 4 bases and 8 bases respectively, with 13 bases between them. Germline V gene sequence: CDR1 SGHNT, CDR2 YYREEE (reference sequence). The chain's CDR3 is CASSRGGNQQYF. Written as DNA, the CDR3 is TGTGCCAGCAGCAGGGGTGGAAACCAGCAGTACTTC.

The rearrangement uses TRBV7-8 and TRBJ2-7; no clear D gene. Trimming shortened V by 2 bases and J by 3 bases, and 2 bases separated the two germline ends. The CDR3 spans 11 residues. Germline-derived CDR1 and CDR2 are SGHVS and FQNEAQ. CDR3 DNA sequence: TGTGCCAGCAGCTTACGCTACGAGCAGTACTTC. Its protein is CASSLRYEQYF.